This TCR beta chain was identified in a study of CD8 T cells in ankylosing spondylitis. Notes on the study in general: Several highly homologous variants made up a TCR beta motif, and this motif appeared characteristic of ankylosing spondylitis blood.

V lost 2 bases and J 3 bases, leaving 5 bases between the germline ends. There are 13 residues in the CDR3. A few counts support this clonotype. Its antigen remains unidentified. TCRdb called the 5' RACE reads again in MiXCR, with one record for every CDR3 protein. The data contain hundreds of thousands of distinct CDR3 sequences, about 10% of them singletons. The specimen was blood, either unsorted or a sorted T cell fraction (not recorded which). The source of this sequence is a male donor with ankylosing spondylitis. The chain links TRBV12-3 or TRBV12-4 to TRBJ2-1; D gene unclear. The DNA of the CDR3 is TGTGCCAGCAGTTTAAAGTTCTACAATGAGCAGTTCTTC. Protein sequence: CASSLKFYNEQFF.